This TCR beta chain was retrieved from a study of blood T cells in healthy people across ages. Germline CDR1 MDHEN, CDR2 SYDVKM. CDR3 length: 16 amino acids. V was clipped by 2 bases and J by 0 bases, with 13 bases between them. Primers used in a second PCR of about 7 to 12 cycles were a sample-barcoded 5' primer and a J-beta primer mix. TCRdb ran MiXCR on the 5' RACE reads and lists one entry per CDR3 protein. The profile shows about 680,000 distinct CDR3 sequences, roughly 49% of them singletons. With regard to this clonotype: What it binds is not known.

Whole-study results and caveats: The study lacked donor CMV status, which possibly confounded expanded clonotype changes. PBMCs went unsorted, and a conclusive naive versus antigen-experienced comparison was therefore prevented.

Each sample had at least 6 million PBMCs isolated. The source material was blood. The genes are TRBV28 and TRBJ1-1; perhaps TRBD1 as D (5 bases). This receptor was taken from a woman aged 55 to 70 in good health. The CDR3 coding sequence is TGTGCCAGCAGTTTACGGGGCGAGCTAATGAACACTGAAGCTTTCTTT. Translation gives CASSLRGELMNTEAFF.